A selection of T cell receptor beta chains follows, all from one sample in a study of T-cell memory formation after mild COVID-19. TCRdb re-derived calls from the 5' RACE reads in MiXCR, one entry per CDR3 protein. The sample records about 430,000 distinct CDR3 sequences, roughly a quarter being singletons. The sequencing sample was made of PBMCs or a T cell subset sorted from them (not recorded which). These TCRs come from an adult woman who had mild COVID-19 (a few samples of this study predate the infection). Cell type and time point are not known. Each CDR3 is given with its conserved first and last residue. D genes are given only for firm matches. The size entry is marked missing in some rows and otherwise reads once, few, many or a size class.

CDR3: CASSPPGLAGDNEQFF; DNA: TGTGCCAGCTCACCACCGGGACTAGCGGGGGACAATGAGCAGTTCTTC; D: TRBD2; J: TRBJ2-1; size: .; V: TRBV18
CDR3: CASSNHRGARGYTF; DNA: TGTGCCAGTAGTAACCACAGGGGCGCGAGAGGCTACACCTTC; D: TRBD1; J: TRBJ1-2; size: .; V: TRBV19
CDR3: CASSPPGEGSMKFF; DNA: TGTGCCAGCTCACCACCTGGCGAGGGCAGTATGAAGTTCTTC; D: .; J: TRBJ2-1; size: few; V: TRBV18
CDR3: CASSFDRTGVYNTEAFF; DNA: TGTGCCAGCAGCTTCGATCGGACAGGGGTCTATAACACTGAAGCTTTCTTT; D: TRBD1; J: TRBJ1-1; size: few; V: TRBV11-2
CDR3: CAWSQGERPYEQYF; DNA: TGTGCCTGGAGTCAGGGGGAACGGCCCTACGAGCAGTACTTC; D: TRBD1; J: TRBJ2-7; size: .; V: TRBV30
CDR3: CASVDRDSYEQYF; DNA: TGTGCCAGCGTGGACAGGGACTCCTACGAGCAGTACTTC; D: TRBD1; J: TRBJ2-7; size: .; V: TRBV27
CDR3: CASSPWTGPNEKLFF; DNA: TGTGCCAGCAGCCCCTGGACGGGACCCAATGAAAAACTGTTTTTT; D: .; J: TRBJ1-4; size: few; V: TRBV7-9
CDR3: CASSIQSGAAGELFF; DNA: TGTGCCAGTAGTATCCAATCGGGGGCCGCCGGGGAGCTGTTTTTT; D: .; J: TRBJ2-2; size: few; V: TRBV19
CDR3: CASSRNWAQGYQETQYF; DNA: TGTGCCAGCAGCAGAAATTGGGCCCAGGGGTACCAAGAGACCCAGTACTTC; D: .; J: TRBJ2-5; size: .; V: TRBV21-1
CDR3: CASSQAPQGTYEQYF; DNA: TGTGCCAGCAGCCAAGCCCCTCAGGGAACCTACGAGCAGTACTTC; D: .; J: TRBJ2-7; size: .; V: TRBV4-2
CDR3: CASSLAAGTDTQYF; DNA: TGTGCCAGCAGCTTAGCGGCGGGAACAGATACGCAGTATTTT; D: .; J: TRBJ2-3; size: few; V: TRBV11-2
CDR3: CASSVAGAGETQYF; DNA: TGTGCCAGCAGCGTTGCGGGGGCCGGAGAGACCCAGTACTTC; D: .; J: TRBJ2-5; size: few; V: TRBV7-2
CDR3: CASSPGTAGSYEQYF; DNA: TGTGCCAGCAGCCCCGGGACTGCCGGCTCCTACGAGCAGTACTTC; D: .; J: TRBJ2-7; size: .; V: TRBV4-2
CDR3: CSAPGGVPQETQYF; DNA: TGCAGTGCCCCAGGAGGCGTACCCCAAGAGACCCAGTACTTC; D: .; J: TRBJ2-5; size: few; V: TRBV20-1
CDR3: CASSLMHEQFF; DNA: TGTGCCAGCAGCTTAATGCACGAGCAGTTCTTC; D: .; J: TRBJ2-1; size: .; V: TRBV11-2
CDR3: CASSSNRARTDTQYF; DNA: TGTGCCAGCAGCTCTAACAGGGCCCGCACAGATACGCAGTATTTT; D: .; J: TRBJ2-3; size: .; V: TRBV7-8
CDR3: CASSPGDRFIDGHTEAFF; DNA: TGTGCCAGCTCACCAGGGGACAGATTCATCGACGGGCACACTGAAGCTTTCTTT; D: TRBD1; J: TRBJ1-1; size: few; V: TRBV18
CDR3: CASSQGLGRGRNEQYF; DNA: TGCGCCAGCAGCCAAGGGTTAGGCAGGGGGCGTAACGAGCAGTACTTC; D: TRBD1; J: TRBJ2-7; size: .; V: TRBV4-3
CDR3: CASSLSPAGSYNEQFF; DNA: TGTGCCAGCAGCTTATCGCCAGCCGGCTCCTACAATGAGCAGTTCTTC; D: .; J: TRBJ2-1; size: many; V: TRBV11-1
CDR3: CASSNSGRSLETQYF; DNA: TGTGCCAGCAGCAATAGCGGGAGGAGCCTGGAGACCCAGTACTTC; D: TRBD2; J: TRBJ2-5; size: few; V: TRBV7-2
CDR3: CASSPWEAGEGGELFF; DNA: TGCGCCAGCAGCCCCTGGGAAGCGGGGGAAGGCGGGGAGCTGTTTTTT; D: TRBD2; J: TRBJ2-2; size: .; V: TRBV5-1
CDR3: CASSLLDTGTEAFF; DNA: TGCGCCAGCAGCCTCCTAGACACTGGCACTGAAGCTTTCTTT; D: .; J: TRBJ1-1; size: .; V: TRBV4-3
CDR3: CASSSGLAGEWGEQFF; DNA: TGTGCCAGCAGCTCTGGACTAGCGGGGGAATGGGGTGAGCAGTTCTTC; D: TRBD2; J: TRBJ2-1; size: .; V: TRBV5-6
CDR3: CASSSGTTIYEQYF; DNA: TGTGCCAGCAGCTCCGGGACAACAATCTACGAGCAGTACTTC; D: .; J: TRBJ2-7; size: few; V: TRBV7-3
CDR3: CASSVGTSGLRGQFF; DNA: TGCGCCAGCAGCGTGGGGACTAGCGGGCTCAGGGGGCAGTTCTTC; D: TRBD2; J: TRBJ2-1; size: few; V: TRBV5-1
CDR3: CACDRQNTEAFF; DNA: TGTGCCTGTGACAGGCAGAACACTGAAGCTTTCTTT; D: .; J: TRBJ1-1; size: .; V: TRBV30
CDR3: CASSLHTAGGGDTQYF; DNA: TGTGCCAGCAGCTTACATACAGCGGGAGGAGGAGATACGCAGTATTTT; D: TRBD2; J: TRBJ2-3; size: few; V: TRBV11-3
CDR3: CASSGNMNTEAFF; DNA: TGTGCCAGCAGTGGTAATATGAACACTGAAGCTTTCTTT; D: .; J: TRBJ1-1; size: few; V: TRBV6-1
CDR3: CASSLRADHDTIYF; DNA: TGTGCCAGCAGCTTAAGGGCTGATCATGACACCATATATTTT; D: .; J: TRBJ1-3; size: few; V: TRBV7-2
CDR3: CASSPAGLAGDQETQYF; DNA: TGTGCCAGCAGCCCCGCGGGACTAGCGGGGGATCAAGAGACCCAGTACTTC; D: TRBD2; J: TRBJ2-5; size: .; V: TRBV9
CDR3: CASRGRRGAEQYF; DNA: TGTGCCAGCAGAGGACGGAGGGGGGCCGAGCAGTACTTC; D: .; J: TRBJ2-7; size: few; V: TRBV25-1
CDR3: CASSVEGPLNEQFF; DNA: TGTGCCAGCAGTGTGGAAGGGCCGCTCAATGAGCAGTTCTTC; D: .; J: TRBJ2-1; size: few; V: TRBV2
CDR3: CASSYPNGYGYTF; DNA: TGTGCCAGCAGTTACCCGAACGGCTATGGCTACACCTTC; D: .; J: TRBJ1-2; size: few; V: TRBV6-2/TRBV6-3
CDR3: CASSLDPGGSYEQYF; DNA: TGTGCCAGCAGCTTGGACCCAGGGGGATCGTACGAGCAGTACTTC; D: TRBD1; J: TRBJ2-7; size: .; V: TRBV5-4
CDR3: CASSSRRVSYNSPLHF; DNA: TGTGCCAGCAGTTCCCGGAGGGTTTCCTATAATTCACCCCTCCACTTT; D: .; J: TRBJ1-6; size: .; V: TRBV25-1
CDR3: CASSQDPVPTQYF; DNA: TGTGCCAGCAGCCAAGATCCAGTCCCTACGCAGTATTTT; D: .; J: TRBJ2-3; size: .; V: TRBV14
CDR3: CATGRADTQYF; DNA: TGTGCCACCGGGAGGGCAGATACGCAGTATTTT; D: TRBD2; J: TRBJ2-3; size: once; V: TRBV24-1
CDR3: CASSLDRGTGEAFF; DNA: TGTGCCAGCAGTTTAGATAGGGGGACAGGTGAAGCTTTCTTT; D: TRBD1; J: TRBJ1-1; size: .; V: TRBV12-3/TRBV12-4
CDR3: CASSLAYTRDRDSPLHF; DNA: TGTGCCAGCAGTTTAGCGTATACCCGGGACAGGGATTCACCCCTCCACTTT; D: TRBD1; J: TRBJ1-6; size: .; V: TRBV12-3/TRBV12-4
CDR3: CASSQPLSGGKDEKLFF; DNA: TGCGCCAGCAGCCAGCCGCTTTCGGGGGGCAAAGATGAAAAACTGTTTTTT; D: .; J: TRBJ1-4; size: .; V: TRBV4-1
CDR3: CASSQDLAGAQETQYF; DNA: TGTGCCAGCAGCCAGGACCTAGCGGGAGCCCAAGAGACCCAGTACTTC; D: TRBD2; J: TRBJ2-5; size: .; V: TRBV7-6
CDR3: CASSPFDRIGTGNTIYF; DNA: TGTGCCAGCTCACCCTTCGACAGGATTGGGACTGGAAACACCATATATTTT; D: .; J: TRBJ1-3; size: few; V: TRBV18
CDR3: CASSRGTPNTQYF; DNA: TGTGCCAGCAGCCGAGGGACTCCCAATACGCAGTATTTT; D: .; J: TRBJ2-3; size: .; V: TRBV7-3
CDR3: CATSETGASSNYGYTF; DNA: TGTGCCACCAGTGAAACAGGGGCCTCTTCTAACTATGGCTACACCTTC; D: TRBD1; J: TRBJ1-2; size: once; V: TRBV24-1
CDR3: CSASRANYGYTF; DNA: TGCAGTGCTTCTAGGGCTAACTATGGCTACACCTTC; D: .; J: TRBJ1-2; size: .; V: TRBV20-1
CDR3: CSVDDAGAYEQYF; DNA: TGCAGCGTTGATGATGCAGGGGCCTACGAGCAGTACTTC; D: .; J: TRBJ2-7; size: few; V: TRBV29-1
CDR3: CASSLAGRFGNTIYF; DNA: TGTGCCAGCAGCTTAGCTGGGAGGTTTGGAAACACCATATATTTT; D: .; J: TRBJ1-3; size: few; V: TRBV7-2
CDR3: CASSLGGVNIQYF; DNA: TGTGCCAGCAGCCTCGGAGGAGTGAACATTCAGTACTTC; D: .; J: TRBJ2-4; size: few; V: TRBV14